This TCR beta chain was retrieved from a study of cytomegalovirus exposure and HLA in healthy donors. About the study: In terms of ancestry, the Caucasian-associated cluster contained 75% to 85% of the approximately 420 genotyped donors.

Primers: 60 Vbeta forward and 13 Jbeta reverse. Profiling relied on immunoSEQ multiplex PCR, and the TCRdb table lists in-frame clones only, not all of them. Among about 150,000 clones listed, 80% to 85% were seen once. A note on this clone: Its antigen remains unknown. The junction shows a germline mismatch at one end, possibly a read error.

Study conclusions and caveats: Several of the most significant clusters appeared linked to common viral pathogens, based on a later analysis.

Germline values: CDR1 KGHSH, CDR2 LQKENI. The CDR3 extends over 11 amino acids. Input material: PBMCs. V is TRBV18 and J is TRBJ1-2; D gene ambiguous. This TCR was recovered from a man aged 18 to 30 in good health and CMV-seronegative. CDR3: CAAGDAYVYTF. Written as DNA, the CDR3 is TGTGCCGCGGGAGACGCTTATGTCTACACCTTC.